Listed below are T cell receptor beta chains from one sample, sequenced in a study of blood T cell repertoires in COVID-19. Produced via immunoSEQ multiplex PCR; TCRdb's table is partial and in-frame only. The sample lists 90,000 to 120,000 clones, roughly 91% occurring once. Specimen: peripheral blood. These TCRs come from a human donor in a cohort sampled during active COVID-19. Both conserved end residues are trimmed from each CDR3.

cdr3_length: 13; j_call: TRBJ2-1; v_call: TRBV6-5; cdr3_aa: ASSWGTGPYNEQF
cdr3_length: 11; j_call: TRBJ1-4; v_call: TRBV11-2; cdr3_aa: ASSQGTFEKLF
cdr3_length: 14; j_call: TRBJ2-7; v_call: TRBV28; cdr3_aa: ASSSTREGYYYEQY
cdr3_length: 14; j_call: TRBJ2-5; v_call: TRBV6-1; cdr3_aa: ASSETGGGAKQTQY
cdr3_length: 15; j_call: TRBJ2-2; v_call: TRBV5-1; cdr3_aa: ASSLSGTSGRIGELF
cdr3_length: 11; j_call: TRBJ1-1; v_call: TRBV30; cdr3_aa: AWSYLLRTEAF
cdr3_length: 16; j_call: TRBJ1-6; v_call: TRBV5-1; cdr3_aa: ASSSGGGSNSYNSPLH
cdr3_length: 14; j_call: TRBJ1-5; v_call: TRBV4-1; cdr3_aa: ASSQFWDRAKSPQH
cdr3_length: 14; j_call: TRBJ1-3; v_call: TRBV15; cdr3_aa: ATSRGQGISGNTIY
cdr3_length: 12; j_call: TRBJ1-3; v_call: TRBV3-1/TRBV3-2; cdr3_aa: ASSQESTGNTIY
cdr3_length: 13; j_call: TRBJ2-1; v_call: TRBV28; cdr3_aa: ASNPASGRYNEQF
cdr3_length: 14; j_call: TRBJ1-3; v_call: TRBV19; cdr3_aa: ASSIGGSLSGNTIY
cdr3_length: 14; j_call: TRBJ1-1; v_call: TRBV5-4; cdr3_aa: ASSPATSGPGTEAF
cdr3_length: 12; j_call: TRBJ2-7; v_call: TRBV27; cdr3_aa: ASSFGGIGGEQY
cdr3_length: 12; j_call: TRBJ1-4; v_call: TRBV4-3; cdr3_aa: ASSHYGGEEKLF
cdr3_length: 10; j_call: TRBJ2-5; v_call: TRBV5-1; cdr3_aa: ASSFTQETQY
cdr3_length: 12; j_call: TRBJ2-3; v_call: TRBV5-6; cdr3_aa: ASSLPTGADTQY
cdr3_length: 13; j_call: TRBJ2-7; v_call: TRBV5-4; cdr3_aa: ASSSLAGEAYEQY
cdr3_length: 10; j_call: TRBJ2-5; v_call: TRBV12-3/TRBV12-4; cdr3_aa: ASRSGGGTQY
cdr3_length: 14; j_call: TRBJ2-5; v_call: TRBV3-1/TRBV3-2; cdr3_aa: ASSQYPGLAGETQY
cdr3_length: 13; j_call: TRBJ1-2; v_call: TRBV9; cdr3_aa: ASSPRQGALNGYT
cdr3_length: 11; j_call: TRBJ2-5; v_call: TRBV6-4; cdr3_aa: ASSAIPGETQY
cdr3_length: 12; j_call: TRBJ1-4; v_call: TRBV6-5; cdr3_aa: ASRLDRTNEKLF
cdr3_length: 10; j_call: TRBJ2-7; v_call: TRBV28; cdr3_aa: ASSQTGREQY
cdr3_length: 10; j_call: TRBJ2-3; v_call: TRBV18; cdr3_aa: ASSPGTDTQY
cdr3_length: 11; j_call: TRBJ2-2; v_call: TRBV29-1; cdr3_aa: SVDRGRSGELF
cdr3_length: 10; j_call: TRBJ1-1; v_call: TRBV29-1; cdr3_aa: SVDAVGTEAF
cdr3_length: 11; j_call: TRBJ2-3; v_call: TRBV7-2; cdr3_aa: ASSPQSGDTQY
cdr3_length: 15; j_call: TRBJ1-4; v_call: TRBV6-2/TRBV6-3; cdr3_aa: ASSTMTLGQVNEKLF
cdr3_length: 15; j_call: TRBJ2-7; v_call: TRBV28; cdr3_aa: ASTLGIGTSGIYEQY
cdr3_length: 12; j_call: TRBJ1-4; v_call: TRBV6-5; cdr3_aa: ASRRDRSNEKLF
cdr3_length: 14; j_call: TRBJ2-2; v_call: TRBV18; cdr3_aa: ASSPLVGGGTGELF
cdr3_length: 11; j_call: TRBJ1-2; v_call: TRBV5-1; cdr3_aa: ASSPSQGYGYT
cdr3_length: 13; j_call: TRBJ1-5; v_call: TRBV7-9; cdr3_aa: ASSLESGSNQPQH
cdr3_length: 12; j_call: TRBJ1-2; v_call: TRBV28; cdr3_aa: ASSPTEINYGYT
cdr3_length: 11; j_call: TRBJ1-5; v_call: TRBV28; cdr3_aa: ASSFISNQPQH
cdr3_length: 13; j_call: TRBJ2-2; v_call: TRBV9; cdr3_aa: ASSAAGTNTGELF
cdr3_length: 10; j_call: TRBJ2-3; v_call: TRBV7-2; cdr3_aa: ASSPRADTQY
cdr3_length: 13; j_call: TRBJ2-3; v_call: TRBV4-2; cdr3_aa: ASSQGSGSTDTQY
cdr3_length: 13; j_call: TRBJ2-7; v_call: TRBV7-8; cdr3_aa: ASSPVLAGIYEQY
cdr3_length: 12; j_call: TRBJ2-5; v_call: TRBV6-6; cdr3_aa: ASSSTSGGETQY
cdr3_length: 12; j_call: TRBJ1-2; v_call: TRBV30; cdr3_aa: AWSVGKTGRGYT
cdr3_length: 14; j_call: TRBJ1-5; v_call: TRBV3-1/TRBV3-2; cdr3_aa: ASSQDSGQAIQPQH
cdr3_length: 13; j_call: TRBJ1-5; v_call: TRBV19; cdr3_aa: ASGPDRGVNQPQH
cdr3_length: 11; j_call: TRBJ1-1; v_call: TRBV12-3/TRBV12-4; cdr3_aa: ASSYDRGTEAF
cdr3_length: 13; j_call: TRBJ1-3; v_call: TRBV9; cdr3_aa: ASSRWTLPGNTIY
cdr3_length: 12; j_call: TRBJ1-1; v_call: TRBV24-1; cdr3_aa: ATSEPGRDTEAF
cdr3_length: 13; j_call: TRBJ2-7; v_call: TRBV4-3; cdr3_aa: ASSHGGSAPYEQY
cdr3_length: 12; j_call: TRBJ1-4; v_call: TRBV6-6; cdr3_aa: ASSYAGANEKLF
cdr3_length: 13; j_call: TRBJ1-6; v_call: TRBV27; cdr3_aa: ASSSFRAYNSPLH
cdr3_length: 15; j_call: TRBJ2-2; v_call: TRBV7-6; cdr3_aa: ASSFTFTGRGLGELF
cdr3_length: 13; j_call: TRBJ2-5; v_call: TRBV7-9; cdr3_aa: ASSFQGLIGETQY
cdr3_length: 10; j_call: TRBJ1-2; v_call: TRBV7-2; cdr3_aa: ASSLSNYGYT
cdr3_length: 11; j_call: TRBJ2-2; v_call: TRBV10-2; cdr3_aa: ASRVTISGELF
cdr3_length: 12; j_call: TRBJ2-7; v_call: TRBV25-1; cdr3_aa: ASSREGGSYEQY